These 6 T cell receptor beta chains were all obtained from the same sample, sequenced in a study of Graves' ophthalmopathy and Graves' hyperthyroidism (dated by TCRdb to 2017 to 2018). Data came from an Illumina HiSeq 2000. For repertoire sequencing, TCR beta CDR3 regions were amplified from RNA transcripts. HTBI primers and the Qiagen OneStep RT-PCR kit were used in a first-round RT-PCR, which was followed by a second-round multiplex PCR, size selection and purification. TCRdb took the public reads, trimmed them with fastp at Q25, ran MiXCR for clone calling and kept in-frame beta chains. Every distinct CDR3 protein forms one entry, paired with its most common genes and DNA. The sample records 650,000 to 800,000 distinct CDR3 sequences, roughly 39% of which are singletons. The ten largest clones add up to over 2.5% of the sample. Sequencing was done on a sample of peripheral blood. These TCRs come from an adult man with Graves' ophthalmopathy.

CDR3 sequence reads: CASSDGTSGEETQYF. The CDR3 nucleotides are TGTGCCAGCAGTGACGGGACTAGCGGGGAAGAGACCCAGTACTTC. V usage is TRBV25-1 and J usage is TRBJ2-5, with TRBD2 matching over 13 bases. Germline values: CDR1 MGHDK, CDR2 SYGVNS. V gave up 3 bases and J gave up 3 bases; unmatched junction bases: 1. The CDR3 consists of 15 residues.

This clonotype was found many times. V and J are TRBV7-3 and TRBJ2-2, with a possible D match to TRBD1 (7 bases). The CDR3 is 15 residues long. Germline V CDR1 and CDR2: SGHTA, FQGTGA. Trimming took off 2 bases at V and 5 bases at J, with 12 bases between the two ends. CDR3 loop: CASSLDPGGTGELFF. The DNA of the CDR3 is TGTGCCAGCAGCTTAGACCCAGGGGGGACCGGGGAGCTGTTTTTT.

CDR3 protein: CASSHQQGGDYGYTF. DNA for the CDR3: TGTGCCAGCAGCCATCAACAGGGGGGGGACTATGGCTACACCTTC. The chain recombines TRBV25-1 with TRBJ1-2; 8 positions match TRBD1. Germline V lookup: CDR1 MGHDK, CDR2 SYGVNS. The CDR3 extends over 15 amino acids. With V trimmed by 6 bases and J by 3 bases, 9 bases remained unmatched.

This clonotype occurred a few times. CDR3 amino acids: CASSQGGTGNQPQHF. CDR3 nucleotides: TGCGCCAGCAGCCAAGGCGGGACAGGCAATCAGCCCCAGCATTTT. The rearrangement links TRBV4-1 to TRBJ1-5; 7 bases are a match to TRBD1. The V gene end was trimmed by 1 base and the J gene end by 2 bases; junction bases not matched to a gene: 2. Germline assignment: CDR1 MGHRA and CDR2 YSYEKL. The CDR3 totals 15 residues.

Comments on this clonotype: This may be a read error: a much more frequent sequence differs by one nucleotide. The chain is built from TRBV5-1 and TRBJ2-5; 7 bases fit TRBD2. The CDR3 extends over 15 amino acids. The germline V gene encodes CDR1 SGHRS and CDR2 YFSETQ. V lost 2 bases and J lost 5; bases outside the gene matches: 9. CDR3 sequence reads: CASSLRDGEGETQYF. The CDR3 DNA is TGCGCCAGCAGCTTACGGGACGGGGAGGGTGAGACCCAGTACTTC.

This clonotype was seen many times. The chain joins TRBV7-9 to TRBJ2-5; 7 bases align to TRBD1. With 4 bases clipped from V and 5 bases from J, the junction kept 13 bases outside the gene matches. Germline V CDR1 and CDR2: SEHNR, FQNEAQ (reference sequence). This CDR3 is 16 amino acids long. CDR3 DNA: TGTGCCAGCAGCTCCGACTCCGGGACAGAGAGGGAGACCCAGTACTTC. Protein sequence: CASSSDSGTERETQYF. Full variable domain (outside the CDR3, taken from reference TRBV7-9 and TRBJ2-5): DTGVSQNPRHKITKRGQNVTFRCDPISEHNRLYWYRQTLGQGPEFLTYFQNEAQLEKSRLLSDRFSAERPKGSFSTLEIQRTEQGDSAMYLCASSSDSGTERETQYFGPGTRLLVL.